Below are 29 T cell receptor beta chains sequenced from a single sample in a study of CD8 T cells in Susac syndrome. Random hexamers were used to reverse transcribe an amount of 0.5 to 1 ug RNA. Each CDR3 protein is one row after TCRdb ran MiXCR on the immunoSEQ multiplex PCR reads. Of 150,000 to 200,000 distinct CDR3 sequences in the sample, around 92% were seen once. The sequenced sample consisted of CD4+ T cells from PBMCs. Receptors were obtained from a human donor in good health.

The CDR3 DNA reads as TGTGCCAGCAGTTTGTCAGGGGGAAACGAGCAGTACTTC. It codes for CASSLSGGNEQYF. J is TRBJ2-7 and V is TRBV12-3 or TRBV12-4; 7 nucleotides agree with TRBD1. CDR3 length: 13 amino acids. With 3 bases clipped from V and 5 bases from J, the junction kept 4 bases outside the gene matches.

This clonotype was seen a single time. The V call is TRBV3-1, the J call TRBJ2-7; 8 bases agree with TRBD1. Germline V gene sequence: CDR1 LGHDT, CDR2 YNNKEL (reference sequence). Trimming removed 4 bases from V and 6 bases from J; junction bases left unmatched: 2. This CDR3 contains 12 residues. The CDR3 here is CASSLTGGEQYF. DNA of the CDR3: TGTGCCAGCAGCCTAACAGGGGGCGAGCAGTACTTC.

V is TRBV5-6 and J is TRBJ2-2, with no clear D. Germline CDR1 and CDR2: SGHDT and YYEEEE. This CDR3 contains 12 residues. V lost 3 bases to trimming and J lost 7 bases, with 7 bases between them. CDR3: CASSSYNGELFF. DNA of the CDR3: TGTGCCAGCAGCTCGTATAACGGGGAGCTGTTTTTT.

The chain uses TRBV19 and TRBJ2-5, with D perhaps TRBD2 (6 bases). The ends were cut back, 6 bases at V and 2 bases at J, with 10 bases in the middle. The CDR3 extends over 13 amino acids. The germline CDR1 and CDR2 sequences are LNHDA and SQIVND (reference sequence). The CDR3 DNA is TGTGCCAGTAGCCGGAGGGGTCAAGAGACCCAGTACTTC. Translation: CASSRRGQETQYF.

This clonotype was seen once. The chain uses TRBV12-3 or TRBV12-4 and TRBJ1-3; TRBD1 is a possible D gene (5 bases). The CDR3 is made up of 13 amino acids. V lost 6 bases and J lost 2, with 8 bases in between. The CDR3 region has the DNA TGTGCCAGCAGGCGGGGGGCTGGAAACACCATATATTTT. It specifies CASRRGAGNTIYF.

The J gene is TRBJ1-2, the V gene TRBV5-1; 8 bases align to TRBD1. Germline values: CDR1 SGHRS, CDR2 YFSETQ. The trim removed 4 bases at V and 8 bases at J, leaving 10 bases unmatched. The CDR3 is 14 residues long. CDR3 sequence reads: CASSAPDREGGYTF. Here the CDR3 DNA reads TGCGCCAGCAGCGCTCCGGACAGGGAAGGAGGCTACACCTTC.

This CDR3 is CASSLAPGGSGGSYNEQFF. In nucleotides, the CDR3 is TGTGCCAGCAGCTTAGCCCCGGGTGGTAGCGGGGGGTCCTACAATGAGCAGTTCTTC. V is TRBV7-8 and J is TRBJ2-1; 10 nucleotides line up with TRBD2. The CDR3 covers 19 residues. V lost 0 bases, J lost 1 base, and 9 bases stayed unmatched. Germline V gives CDR1 SGHVS, CDR2 FQNEAQ.

The V call is TRBV28, the J call TRBJ1-2, with unresolved D. The CDR3 has 15 amino acids. The V end lost 7 bases, the J end lost 2 bases, and 17 bases lay between the germline ends. Germline CDR1 reads MDHEN; CDR2 reads SYDVKM. The CDR3 sequence is CASTSGGQSNYGYTF. The CDR3 nucleotides read TGTGCCAGCACTTCAGGAGGTCAGTCGAACTATGGCTACACCTTC.

The chain has TRBV2 and TRBJ2-2; 9 bases are a match to TRBD2. V was clipped by 2 bases and J by 0 bases; unmatched bases: 7. CDR3 size: 18 residues. The germline V gene encodes CDR1 SNHLY and CDR2 FYNNEI. CDR3 bases: TGTGCCAGCAGTGAATCGGGTCTAGCGGGAACGAACACCGGGGAGCTGTTTTTT. Protein: CASSESGLAGTNTGELFF. Variable domain in full (rest from reference TRBV2 and TRBJ2-2): EPEVTQTPSHQVTQMGQEVILRCVPISNHLYFYWYRQILGQKVEFLVSFYNNEISEKSEIFDDQFSVERPDGSNFTLKIRSTKLEDSAMYFCASSESGLAGTNTGELFFGEGSRLTVL.

The chain has TRBV5-1 and TRBJ2-7, with 9 bases lining up with TRBD1. Losses at the gene ends were 4 bases for V and 6 bases for J; bases not matched to a gene: 8. The CDR3 extends over 14 amino acids. Germline V gene sequence: CDR1 SGHRS, CDR2 YFSETQ. In DNA, the CDR3 is TGCGCCAGCAGCACGGGACAGGGATTCGGCGAGCAGTACTTC. It specifies CASSTGQGFGEQYF.

The chain employs TRBV20-1 and TRBJ2-1, with D tentatively TRBD2 (6 bases). V lost 3 bases to trimming and J lost 7 bases, with 10 bases between them. The CDR3 contains 12 residues. Germline CDR1 is DFQATT and CDR2 is SNEGSKA (reference sequence). The CDR3 loop is CSASGRGNEQFF. As DNA, the CDR3 is TGCAGTGCTAGCGGGAGAGGGAATGAGCAGTTCTTC.

The V call is TRBV6-1, the J call TRBJ2-7; 9 positions agree with TRBD2. The trim removed 6 bases at V and 0 bases at J, leaving 9 bases unmatched. The CDR3 is 16 residues long. Germline CDR1 MNHNS, CDR2 SASEGT. CDR3 region: CASSPSQRGASYEQYF. As DNA, the CDR3 is TGTGCCAGCAGCCCTAGCCAGCGGGGGGCCTCCTACGAGCAGTACTTC.

The rearrangement uses TRBV4-2 and TRBJ1-2; D gene ambiguous. Germline V gene data show CDR1 as LGHNA and CDR2 as YNFKEQ. The V gene lost 0 bases and the J gene lost 4 bases, with 12 bases spanning the gap. The CDR3 runs 15 residues. The CDR3 protein is CASSQDRRGSYGYTF. The CDR3 nucleotides read TGTGCCAGCAGCCAAGATCGGAGAGGATCCTATGGCTACACCTTC.

The CDR3 coding sequence is TGTGCCAGCAGCCCCGGGACTAGCGGGGGGGCTGGTAAGCAGTATTTT. Protein: CASSPGTSGGAGKQYF. The chain joins TRBV7-9 to TRBJ2-3; 16 nucleotides agree with TRBD2. CDR3 length: 16 amino acids. Per germline, CDR1 SEHNR and CDR2 FQNEAQ (reference sequence). V shed 5 bases, J shed 11 bases, and the junction held 10 bases outside the gene matches.

This chain connects TRBV6-5 to TRBJ2-7; 12 bases agree with TRBD2. V gave up 0 bases and J gave up 0 bases; unmatched junction bases: 3. CDR3 length equals 17 residues. Germline loops: CDR1 MNHEY, CDR2 SVGAGI. The chain's CDR3 is CASSYSRLAGDSYEQYF. The CDR3 DNA reads TGTGCCAGCAGTTACTCAAGACTAGCGGGAGACTCCTACGAGCAGTACTTC.

J is TRBJ1-5 and V is TRBV29-1, with 9 bases matching TRBD1. This CDR3 has 14 residues. Germline V CDR1 and CDR2: SQVTM, ANQGSEA. The junction had 1 base not matched to a gene; V was cut back by 4 bases and J by 0 bases. The CDR3 sequence is CSVATGGSNQPQHF. CDR3 nucleotides: TGCAGCGTTGCGACAGGGGGTAGCAATCAGCCCCAGCATTTT. The full variable domain, in which reference TRBV29-1 and TRBJ1-5 provide the parts outside the CDR3, is SAVISQKPSRDICQRGTSLTIQCQVDSQVTMMFWYRQQPGQSLTLIATANQGSEATYESGFVIDKFPISRPNLTFSTLTVSNMSPEDSSIYLCSVATGGSNQPQHFGDGTRLSIL.

This clonotype appeared a single time. The chain uses TRBV30 and TRBJ2-2, with TRBD1 as a possible D gene (7 bases). The CDR3 is 16 amino acids. V lost 1 base to trimming and J lost 3 bases, with 15 bases between them. Germline CDR1 and CDR2: GTSNPN and SVGIG (reference sequence). The DNA for the CDR3 is TGTGCCTGGAGTGAGGCAGGGGGGATTGACACCGGGGAGCTGTTTTTT. Residues: CAWSEAGGIDTGELFF.

This clonotype was recorded only once. The chain joins TRBV30 to TRBJ1-5; 8 bases agree with TRBD1. Germline CDR1 is GTSNPN and CDR2 is SVGIG (reference sequence). With 3 bases clipped from V and 3 bases from J, the junction kept 4 bases outside the gene matches. The CDR3 sequence is 14 residues long. This CDR3 is CAWRRTGYNQPQHF. The CDR3 nucleotides are TGTGCCTGGAGGCGGACAGGGTACAATCAGCCCCAGCATTTT. The full variable domain, completed using reference TRBV30 and TRBJ1-5, is SQTIHQWPATLVQPVGSPLSLECTVEGTSNPNLYWYRQAAGRGLQLLFYSVGIGQISSEVPQNLSASRPQDRQFILSSKKLLLSDSGFYLCAWRRTGYNQPQHFGDGTRLSIL.

This clonotype was counted once. This chain links TRBV12-3 or TRBV12-4 with TRBJ2-5; D unresolved. V lost 2 bases and J lost 3, with 13 bases in between. The CDR3 sequence is 15 residues long. CDR3 in DNA: TGTGCCAGCAGTTTATGGCAGGTAGAAGAAGAGACCCAGTACTTC. It specifies CASSLWQVEEETQYF.

The V and J genes are TRBV7-2 and TRBJ2-3, with 9 bases lining up with TRBD2. Germline values: CDR1 SGHTA, CDR2 FQGNSA. CDR3 length: 16 residues. The V gene end was trimmed by 6 bases and the J gene end by 1 base; junction bases not matched to a gene: 8. The CDR3 DNA reads TGTGCCAGCAGACCAATAGCGGGGGTACGCACAGATACGCAGTATTTT. This translates into CASRPIAGVRTDTQYF. The full variable domain, rest sourced from reference TRBV7-2 and TRBJ2-3, is GAGVSQSPSNKVTEKGKDVELRCDPISGHTALYWYRQSLGQGLEFLIYFQGNSAPDKSGLPSDRFSAERTGGSVSTLTIQRTQQEDSAVYLCASRPIAGVRTDTQYFGPGTRLTVL.

The gene calls are TRBV11-2 and TRBJ2-7; tentatively, D is TRBD2 (8 bases). The length of the CDR3 is 20 residues. Trimming stripped 5 bases from V and 5 bases from J, with 34 bases between. The germline gives CDR1 SGHAT, CDR2 FQNNGV. The CDR3 region has the DNA TGTGCCAGCAGCGTTAGGGGGCGGGGCGGATTGGGGACTAGTGCTAACGAGCAGTACTTC. Translation: CASSVRGRGGLGTSANEQYF.

The rearrangement uses TRBV5-1 and TRBJ2-2; D remains unclear. The V end was cut by 2 bases, the J end by 7 bases, with 18 bases between. The CDR3 totals 16 residues. Per the germline V gene, CDR1 is SGHRS and CDR2 is YFSETQ. The CDR3 nucleotides are TGCGCCAGCAGCTTCGCTGGGCCAGGTCTTGGCGGGGAGCTGTTTTTT. Its protein product is CASSFAGPGLGGELFF.

This chain links TRBV20-1 with TRBJ1-1; D possibly corresponds to TRBD1 (6 bases). The CDR3 has 13 amino acids. Germline V CDR1 and CDR2: DFQATT, SNEGSKA (reference sequence). The ends were cut back, 5 bases at V and 11 bases at J, with 21 bases in the middle. DNA for the CDR3: TGCAGTGCTGGGGGACATTCAGGGACCTCGGCTTTCTTT. Its protein product is CSAGGHSGTSAFF.

The chain has TRBV28 and TRBJ2-7, with D possibly being TRBD1 (6 bases). The CDR3 has 14 residues. Germline lookup yields CDR1 MDHEN and CDR2 SYDVKM. V lost 3 bases and J 3 bases, leaving 12 bases between the germline ends. For the CDR3, the DNA is TGTGCCAGCAGTTTGGGGACAAGAGACTACGAGCAGTACTTC. It specifies CASSLGTRDYEQYF.

The chain is built from TRBV4-3 and TRBJ1-2; perhaps TRBD1 as D (5 bases). CDR1 is LGHNA and CDR2 is YSLEER in the germline V gene. V was pared by 2 bases and J by 4 bases, with 14 bases between. This CDR3 contains 15 residues. CDR3 sequence (DNA): TGCGCCAGCAGCCAATCGGAATCAGGGTTCTATGGCTACACCTTC. Protein sequence: CASSQSESGFYGYTF.

The J gene is TRBJ2-1, the V gene TRBV7-2; the D gene is possibly TRBD2 (6 bases). Germline V CDR1 and CDR2: SGHTA, FQGNSA. The V end was cut by 6 bases, the J end by 0 bases, with 18 bases between. The CDR3 totals 17 residues. Here the CDR3 reads CASSQRRDSSSYNEQFF. DNA for the CDR3: TGTGCCAGCAGTCAAAGGCGGGACTCGAGCTCCTACAATGAGCAGTTCTTC. Supplemented by reference TRBV7-2 and TRBJ2-1, the full variable domain reads GAGVSQSPSNKVTEKGKDVELRCDPISGHTALYWYRQSLGQGLEFLIYFQGNSAPDKSGLPSDRFSAERTGGSVSTLTIQRTQQEDSAVYLCASSQRRDSSSYNEQFFGPGTRLTVL.

The chain has TRBV7-3 and TRBJ2-6; D is tentatively TRBD1 or TRBD2 (5 bases each). Germline V gene data show CDR1 as SGHTA and CDR2 as FQGTGA. Between the trimmed V and J ends, which lost 5 bases and 0 bases, there was a span of 17 bases. The CDR3 is 18 residues long. The CDR3 nucleotides are TGTGCCAGCAGCCCCGGGACGGGGCTGTTCTCTGGGGCCAACGTCCTGACTTTC. Its translation is CASSPGTGLFSGANVLTF. Full variable domain (outside the CDR3, taken from reference TRBV7-3 and TRBJ2-6): GAGVSQTPSNKVTEKGKYVELRCDPISGHTALYWYRQSLGQGPEFLIYFQGTGAADDSGLPNDRFFAVRPEGSVSTLKIQRTERGDSAVYLCASSPGTGLFSGANVLTFGAGSRLTVL.

The V gene is TRBV29-1, the J gene TRBJ1-2; no reliable D call. This CDR3 is 12 amino acids long. Looked up from germline, CDR1 is SQVTM and CDR2 is ANQGSEA. V was trimmed by 2 bases and J by 2 bases, leaving 6 bases between them. CDR3 residues: CSVERWNYGYTF. The CDR3 DNA reads TGCAGCGTTGAACGCTGGAACTATGGCTACACCTTC.

The V gene is TRBV11-2, the J gene TRBJ2-7; D may be TRBD2 (6 bases). The V and J ends lost 5 bases and 6 bases respectively, with 17 bases between them. CDR1 is SGHAT and CDR2 is FQNNGV in the germline V gene. This CDR3 region has 14 residues. The CDR3 reads CASSRRTGGGEQYF. DNA for the CDR3: TGTGCCAGCAGCCGCCGGACTGGGGGAGGCGAGCAGTACTTC.